These 32 T cell receptor beta chains were all obtained from the same sample, sequenced in a study of a mutant IDH1 vaccine in newly diagnosed glioma. Time point specified: week 11, during vaccination. One vaccine dose held 300 ug of mutant IDH1 20-mer peptide and came with topical imiquimod. Repertoires were generated with immunoSEQ multiplex PCR, while TCRdb's copy carries only in-frame clones and drops some. The top ten clones hold over 2% of a sample with some 52,000 clones, 90% to 95% of them seen once. Their target antigens are unknown. Sequencing used PBMCs, obtained from a glioma patient whose treatment included an IDH1 peptide vaccine. The receptors come from a man over 45 with glioma.

The V call is TRBV27, the J call TRBJ2-2; 9 bases agree with TRBD1. V was clipped by 1 base and J by 4 bases; unmatched bases: 4. This CDR3 has 16 amino acids. The germline V gene has CDR1 MNHEY and CDR2 SMNVEV (reference sequence). The CDR3 here is CASSLFWDRVTGELFF. DNA for the CDR3: TGTGCCAGCAGTTTATTTTGGGACAGGGTCACCGGGGAGCTGTTTTTT.

The V call is TRBV11-2, the J call TRBJ1-3, with D possibly TRBD1 on 6 matching bases. Trimming pared 5 bases from V and 5 bases from J, leaving 16 bases between. The CDR3 is 15 residues long. Looked up from germline, CDR1 is SGHAT and CDR2 is FQNNGV. Here the CDR3 DNA reads TGTGCCAGCAGCCCATCACAGGGTTTAAGAAACACCATATATTTT. This gives the protein CASSPSQGLRNTIYF.

V and J are TRBV10-3 and TRBJ1-1, with D tentatively TRBD1 (6 bases). In germline, CDR1 is ENHRY, CDR2 SYGVKD. Trimming left V 0 bases short and J 8 bases short, with 10 bases between. The CDR3 length is 13 residues. Here the CDR3 reads CAISESQGPEAFF. The CDR3 DNA sequence: TGTGCCATCAGTGAGTCACAGGGACCCGAAGCTTTCTTT.

The chain recombines TRBV29-1 with TRBJ1-1; 7 positions agree with TRBD1. The junction had 0 bases not matched to a gene; V was cut back by 3 bases and J by 8 bases. This CDR3 contains 10 residues. The germline V gene encodes CDR1 SQVTM and CDR2 ANQGSEA. As DNA, the CDR3 is TGCAGCGTTGAGGGACAGGAAGCTTTCTTT. The encoded protein is CSVEGQEAFF.

The rearrangement joins TRBV7-9 to TRBJ2-6; the D gene is possibly TRBD1 (5 bases). The CDR3 consists of 13 residues. V lost 7 bases, J lost 4 bases, and 8 bases lay in between. Looked up from germline, CDR1 is SEHNR and CDR2 is FQNEAQ (reference sequence). CDR3 region: CASTPGGANVLTF. The CDR3 nucleotides are TGTGCCAGCACCCCAGGGGGGGCCAACGTCCTGACTTTC. The full variable domain, with the rest looked up from reference TRBV7-9 and TRBJ2-6, is DTGVSQNPRHKITKRGQNVTFRCDPISEHNRLYWYRQTLGQGPEFLTYFQNEAQLEKSRLLSDRFSAERPKGSFSTLEIQRTEQGDSAMYLCASTPGGANVLTFGAGSRLTVL.

DNA for the CDR3: TGTGCCAGCAGCGCGACAGGGTACCAGCCCCAGCATTTT. Translating it yields CASSATGYQPQHF. The chain links TRBV9 to TRBJ1-5; 7 bases are a match to TRBD1. V lost 3 bases to trimming and J lost 7 bases; unmatched junction nucleotides: 4. The germline V gene has CDR1 SGDLS and CDR2 YYNGEE. The CDR3 extends over 13 amino acids.

Only one count was recorded for this clone. CDR3 in amino acids: CASSESGGYGYTF. CDR3 in DNA: TGCGCCAGCAGTGAGTCGGGGGGCTATGGCTACACCTTC. This chain joins TRBV10-1 and TRBJ1-2; a weak D match, TRBD1 (5 bases). Germline V gives CDR1 WNHNN, CDR2 SYGVQD (reference sequence). This CDR3 contains 13 residues. Between the trimmed V and J ends, which lost 0 bases and 4 bases, there was a span of 6 bases.

The chain is built from TRBV6-6 and TRBJ1-5; a weak D match, TRBD1 (5 bases). Looked up from germline, CDR1 is MNHNY and CDR2 is SVGAGI (reference sequence). This CDR3 comprises 13 residues. V lost 6 bases to trimming and J lost 5 bases, with 11 bases between them. CDR3: CASRGRPDQPQHF. CDR3 bases: TGTGCCAGCAGGGGACGGCCCGATCAGCCCCAGCATTTT.

The chain couples TRBV30 to TRBJ1-1; D is unresolved. The CDR3 spans 13 residues. In germline, CDR1 is GTSNPN, CDR2 SVGIG (reference sequence). Trimming removed 2 bases from V and 0 bases from J, with 7 bases in between. In DNA form, the CDR3 reads TGTGCCTGGAGTTTACTTATGAACACTGAAGCTTTCTTT. Its translation is CAWSLLMNTEAFF. Drawing the rest from reference TRBV30 and TRBJ1-1, the complete variable domain is SQTIHQWPATLVQPVGSPLSLECTVEGTSNPNLYWYRQAAGRGLQLLFYSVGIGQISSEVPQNLSASRPQDRQFILSSKKLLLSDSGFYLCAWSLLMNTEAFFGQGTRLTVV.

This chain links TRBV21-1 with TRBJ1-6; the D segment call TRBD1 is taken from the table without a DNA check. TRBV21-1 is an annotated pseudogene. There are 15 residues in the CDR3. CDR3 amino acids: CASSKEGPVWSPLHF. DNA of the CDR3: TGTGCCAGCAGCAAAGAGGGGCCTGTCTGGTCACCCCTCCACTTT.

J is TRBJ2-2 and V is TRBV28; 13 nucleotides align to TRBD2. The CDR3 sequence is 17 residues long. J gave up 6 bases and V 6 bases, and 10 bases lay outside the gene matches. Germline values: CDR1 MDHEN, CDR2 SYDVKM. The CDR3 reads CASSGLAGERSPGELFF. The CDR3 DNA is TGTGCCAGCAGCGGACTAGCGGGAGAAAGGTCCCCCGGGGAGCTGTTTTTT.

This clone was found once. V gene TRBV19 combines with J gene TRBJ1-5; a weak D match, TRBD1 (5 bases). The CDR3 spans 14 residues. Trimming took off 8 bases at V and 4 bases at J, with 15 bases between the two ends. Germline CDR1 LNHDA, CDR2 SQIVND (reference sequence). In nucleotides, the CDR3 is TGTGCCAGTGAGAGGAGGCAGGGAAATCAGCCCCAGCATTTT. It codes for CASERRQGNQPQHF.

The rearrangement uses TRBV9 and TRBJ1-2; D gene unclear. The CDR3 length is 16 residues. V was cut by 0 bases and J by 2 bases, with 14 bases left in between. CDR1 and CDR2 from the germline V gene are SGDLS and YYNGEE. CDR3 sequence: CASSVATTGLNYGYTF. The DNA of the CDR3 is TGTGCCAGCAGCGTAGCTACGACCGGACTAAACTATGGCTACACCTTC.

The chain couples TRBV6-5 to TRBJ1-2; D is unclear. The V gene lost 6 bases and the J gene lost 8 bases, with 19 bases spanning the gap. Germline lookup yields CDR1 MNHEY and CDR2 SVGAGI. The CDR3 runs to 14 residues. CDR3 nucleotides: TGTGCCAGCAGAGTGGGGATGCAAGGCGTCGGCTACACCTTC. Protein sequence: CASRVGMQGVGYTF.

The chain carries TRBV7-9 and TRBJ2-3; D gene unclear. CDR3 size: 14 residues. Trimming stripped 1 base from V and 2 bases from J, with 7 bases between. CDR1 is SEHNR and CDR2 is FQNEAQ in the germline V gene (reference sequence). This chain's CDR3 is CASSLDGFTDTQYF. CDR3 in DNA: TGTGCCAGCAGCTTAGATGGGTTCACAGATACGCAGTATTTT. The variable domain in full, completed from reference TRBV7-9 and TRBJ2-3, reads DTGVSQNPRHKITKRGQNVTFRCDPISEHNRLYWYRQTLGQGPEFLTYFQNEAQLEKSRLLSDRFSAERPKGSFSTLEIQRTEQGDSAMYLCASSLDGFTDTQYFGPGTRLTVL.

The CDR3, as DNA: TGTGCCAGCAGCTTGGGGAGTGTCACCGGGGAGCTGTTTTTT. Translation gives CASSLGSVTGELFF. The chain joins TRBV11-3 to TRBJ2-2, with D possibly TRBD2 on 5 matching bases. The CDR3 totals 14 residues. Germline lookup yields CDR1 SGHNT and CDR2 YENEEA. Between the trimmed V and J ends, which lost 3 bases and 4 bases, there was a span of 9 bases.

This rearrangement joins TRBV5-6 to TRBJ2-2; D is unclear. There are 12 residues in the CDR3. V lost 4 bases to trimming and J lost 4 bases, with 5 bases between them. Germline V CDR1 and CDR2: SGHDT, YYEEEE. CDR3 sequence (DNA): TGTGCCAGCAGCCCCTCCACCGGGGAGCTGTTTTTT. Translating it yields CASSPSTGELFF.

The V and J genes are TRBV5-1 and TRBJ1-1; D not certain. With 1 base removed from V and 6 bases from J, the gap between germline ends came to 7 bases. Germline CDR1 reads SGHRS; CDR2 reads YFSETQ. CDR3 length: 12 residues. CDR3: CASSLRPPEAFF. In nucleotides, the CDR3 is TGCGCCAGCAGCTTGCGGCCCCCTGAAGCTTTCTTT.

This clone was counted only a few times. The rearrangement uses TRBV7-9 and TRBJ1-4, with D possibly matching TRBD1 (5 bases). The CDR3 runs to 16 residues. Germline V CDR1 and CDR2: SEHNR, FQNEAQ (reference sequence). V lost 0 bases, J lost 3 bases, and 11 bases lay in between. The CDR3 sequence: CASSLADQGSNEKLFF. CDR3 DNA sequence: TGTGCCAGCAGCTTAGCCGACCAGGGATCTAATGAAAAACTGTTTTTT.

The rearrangement uses TRBV28 and TRBJ1-4; possibly TRBD1 for D (5 bases). Trimming pared 6 bases from V and 5 bases from J, leaving 16 bases between. The CDR3 extends over 15 amino acids. Germline V gene lookup returns CDR1 MDHEN and CDR2 SYDVKM. The CDR3 DNA follows: TGTGCCAGCAGCCTTAGACAGCGTACGAATGAAAAACTGTTTTTT. Residues: CASSLRQRTNEKLFF.

The rearrangement uses TRBV7-8 and TRBJ1-5; TRBD1 agrees at 8 bases. J gave up 5 bases and V 5 bases, and 8 bases lay outside the gene matches. Germline V CDR1 and CDR2: SGHVS, FQNEAQ. The CDR3 covers 15 residues. In DNA, the CDR3 is TGTGCCAGCAGCCGAGACAGGGGTCCCGATCAGCCCCAGCATTTT. It specifies CASSRDRGPDQPQHF. Drawing the rest from reference TRBV7-8 and TRBJ1-5, the complete variable domain is GAGVSQSPRYKVAKRGQDVALRCDPISGHVSLFWYQQALGQGPEFLTYFQNEAQLDKSGLPSDRFFAERPEGSVSTLKIQRTQQEDSAVYLCASSRDRGPDQPQHFGDGTRLSIL.

The J gene is TRBJ2-5, the V gene TRBV7-9, with TRBD1 matching 10 bases. This CDR3 contains 15 residues. CDR1 and CDR2 from the germline V gene are SEHNR and FQNEAQ (reference sequence). J lost 3 bases, V lost 6 bases, and 7 bases had no gene match. CDR3 loop: CASRSRDRGKETQYF. In DNA form, the CDR3 reads TGTGCCAGCAGGTCTAGGGACAGGGGTAAAGAGACCCAGTACTTC.

This chain links TRBV29-1 with TRBJ1-1; D remains ambiguous. The CDR3 is made up of 19 amino acids. The germline CDR1 and CDR2 sequences are SQVTM and ANQGSEA. Trimming removed 2 bases from V and 5 bases from J, with 30 bases in between. DNA of the CDR3: TGCAGCGTTGAAAACTTTAAACGAGCGGAGGGTCTCGGAAGAACTGAAGCTTTCTTT. This codes for CSVENFKRAEGLGRTEAFF.

The V and J genes are TRBV18 and TRBJ2-3; 7 bases map to TRBD1. Germline lookup yields CDR1 KGHSH and CDR2 LQKENI. The CDR3 loop spans 14 amino acids. V was clipped by 2 bases and J by 4 bases; unmatched bases: 3. In DNA form, the CDR3 reads TGTGCCAGCTCACCAGTGACAGGGTCAGATACGCAGTATTTT. Its protein product is CASSPVTGSDTQYF.

The rearrangement links TRBV30 to TRBJ1-1; D not certain. The CDR3 contains 13 residues. Germline V gene lookup returns CDR1 GTSNPN and CDR2 SVGIG (reference sequence). Trimming took off 3 bases at V and 1 base at J, with 9 bases between the two ends. CDR3 loop: CAWRPGPNTEAFF. As DNA, the CDR3 is TGTGCCTGGAGGCCGGGTCCGAACACTGAAGCTTTCTTT.

The chain combines TRBV30 with TRBJ1-1; weak D call: TRBD1 (6 bases). Germline CDR1 GTSNPN, CDR2 SVGIG (reference sequence). V lost 4 bases and J 1 base, leaving 10 bases between the germline ends. The length of the CDR3 is 13 residues. CDR3 loop: CAWTQQGNTEAFF. The CDR3 DNA follows: TGTGCCTGGACTCAACAGGGGAACACTGAAGCTTTCTTT.

The chain employs TRBV7-8 and TRBJ2-7; D tentatively fits TRBD1 or TRBD2 (5 bases each). This CDR3 contains 14 residues. Germline CDR1 is SGHVS and CDR2 is FQNEAQ. V was clipped by 5 bases and J by 6 bases, with 17 bases between them. The CDR3 DNA reads as TGTGCCAGCAGCCCCGGGACCAACCCTGGCGAGCAGTACTTC. Translation: CASSPGTNPGEQYF.

The rearrangement links TRBV7-8 to TRBJ1-2; 10 nucleotides align to TRBD1. CDR3 length equals 14 residues. Germline V gives CDR1 SGHVS, CDR2 FQNEAQ. V lost 1 base to trimming and J lost 5 bases; unmatched junction nucleotides: 1. CDR3 sequence: CASSLGQGAYGYTF. CDR3 nucleotide sequence: TGTGCCAGCAGCTTAGGACAGGGGGCTTATGGCTACACCTTC.

The CDR3 nucleotides read TGCAGCGCCAGGCGGAGGGATGGCTACACCTTC. Its protein product is CSARRRDGYTF. The rearrangement uses TRBV29-1 and TRBJ1-2; D gene unclear. V shed 7 bases and J shed 6 bases, with 12 bases lying between them. This CDR3 spans 11 amino acids. The germline CDR1 and CDR2 sequences are SQVTM and ANQGSEA.

The V and J genes are TRBV19 and TRBJ2-7; D is ambiguous. The CDR3 extends over 13 amino acids. Trimming stripped 5 bases from V and 2 bases from J, with 10 bases between. Germline V gene data show CDR1 as LNHDA and CDR2 as SQIVND (reference sequence). This CDR3 is CASSAGVAYEQYF. The CDR3 DNA follows: TGTGCCAGTAGTGCCGGAGTTGCCTACGAGCAGTACTTC.

The gene calls are TRBV19 and TRBJ1-3, with 7 bases aligning to TRBD1. This CDR3 comprises 17 residues. Trimming cost V 4 bases and J 0 bases; bases outside gene matches: 9. Per the germline V gene, CDR1 is LNHDA and CDR2 is SQIVND (reference sequence). In DNA, the CDR3 is TGTGCCAGTAGTAGACCGGGACAGCCGTCCTCTGGAAACACCATATATTTT. Protein sequence: CASSRPGQPSSGNTIYF.

The CDR3 loop reads CASRAVDTQYF. The DNA for the CDR3 is TGTGCCAGCAGGGCAGTAGATACGCAGTATTTT. The J gene is TRBJ2-3, the V gene TRBV2, with D uncertain. Per the germline V gene, CDR1 is SNHLY and CDR2 is FYNNEI. The CDR3 runs 11 residues. V lost 6 bases, J lost 5 bases, and 6 bases lay in between.